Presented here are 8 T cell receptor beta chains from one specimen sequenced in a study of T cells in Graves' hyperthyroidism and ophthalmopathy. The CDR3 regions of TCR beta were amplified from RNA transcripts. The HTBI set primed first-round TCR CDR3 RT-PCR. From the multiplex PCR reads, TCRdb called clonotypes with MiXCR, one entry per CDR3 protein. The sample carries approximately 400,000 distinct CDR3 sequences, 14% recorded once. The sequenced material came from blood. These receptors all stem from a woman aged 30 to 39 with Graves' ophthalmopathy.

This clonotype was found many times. CDR3 DNA: TGTGCCAGCAGTTCACCCCTATCAAGCTATGGCTACACCTTC. This gives the protein CASSSPLSSYGYTF. The chain carries TRBV12-3 or TRBV12-4 and TRBJ1-2; D is unclear. Trimming removed 4 bases from V and 4 bases from J, with 13 bases in between. This CDR3 has 14 amino acids.

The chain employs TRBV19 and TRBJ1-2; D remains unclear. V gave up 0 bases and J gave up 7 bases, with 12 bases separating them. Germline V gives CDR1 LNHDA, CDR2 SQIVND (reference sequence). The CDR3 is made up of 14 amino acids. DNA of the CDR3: TGTGCCAGTAGTATAGATTCGGACGGGCCTGGCTACACCTTC. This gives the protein CASSIDSDGPGYTF.

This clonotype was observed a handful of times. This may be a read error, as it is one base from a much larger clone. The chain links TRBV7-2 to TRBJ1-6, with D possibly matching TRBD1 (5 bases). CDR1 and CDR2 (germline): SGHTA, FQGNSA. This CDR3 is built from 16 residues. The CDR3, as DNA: TGTGCCAGCAGCTTAGGTCGGGGCCCCTATAATTCACCCCCCCACTTT. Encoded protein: CASSLGRGPYNSPPHF. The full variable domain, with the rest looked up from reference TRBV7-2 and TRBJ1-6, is GAGVSQSPSNKVTEKGKDVELRCDPISGHTALYWYRQSLGQGLEFLIYFQGNSAPDKSGLPSDRFSAERTGGSVSTLTIQRTQQEDSAVYLCASSLGRGPYNSPPHFGNGTRLTVT.

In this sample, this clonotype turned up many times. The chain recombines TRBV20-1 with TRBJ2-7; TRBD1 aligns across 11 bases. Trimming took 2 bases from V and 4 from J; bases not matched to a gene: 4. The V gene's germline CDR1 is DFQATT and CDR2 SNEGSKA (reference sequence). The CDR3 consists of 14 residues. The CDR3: CSARSRDRGYEQYF. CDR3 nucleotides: TGCAGTGCTAGATCCCGGGACAGGGGGTACGAGCAGTACTTC.

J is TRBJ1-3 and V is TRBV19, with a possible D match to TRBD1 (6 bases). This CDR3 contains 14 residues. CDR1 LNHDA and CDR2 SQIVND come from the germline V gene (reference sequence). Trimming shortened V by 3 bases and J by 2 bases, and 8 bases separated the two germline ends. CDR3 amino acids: CASSIRGPGNTIYF. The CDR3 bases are TGTGCCAGTAGTATCCGGGGGCCTGGAAACACCATATATTTT.

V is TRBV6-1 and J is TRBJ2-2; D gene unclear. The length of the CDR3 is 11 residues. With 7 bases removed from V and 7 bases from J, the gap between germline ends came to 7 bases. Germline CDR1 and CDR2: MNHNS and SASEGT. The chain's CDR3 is CASKRVGELFF. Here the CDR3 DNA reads TGTGCCAGCAAGAGAGTCGGGGAGCTGTTTTTT.

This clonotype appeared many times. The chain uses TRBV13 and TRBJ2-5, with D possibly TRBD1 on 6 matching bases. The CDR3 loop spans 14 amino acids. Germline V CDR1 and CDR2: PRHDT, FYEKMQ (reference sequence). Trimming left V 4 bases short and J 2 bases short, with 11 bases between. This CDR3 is CASSSRTAQETQYF. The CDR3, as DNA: TGTGCCAGCAGCTCCCGGACAGCTCAAGAGACCCAGTACTTC.

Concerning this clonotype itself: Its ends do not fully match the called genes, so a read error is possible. Written as DNA, the CDR3 is TGTGCCAGCAGTTTAACAGGGGCCAAAAACAGTCAGTACTTC. Encoded protein: CASSLTGAKNSQYF. The V gene is TRBV12-3 or TRBV12-4, the J gene TRBJ2-4, with 7 bases fitting TRBD1. The CDR3 sequence is 14 residues long.